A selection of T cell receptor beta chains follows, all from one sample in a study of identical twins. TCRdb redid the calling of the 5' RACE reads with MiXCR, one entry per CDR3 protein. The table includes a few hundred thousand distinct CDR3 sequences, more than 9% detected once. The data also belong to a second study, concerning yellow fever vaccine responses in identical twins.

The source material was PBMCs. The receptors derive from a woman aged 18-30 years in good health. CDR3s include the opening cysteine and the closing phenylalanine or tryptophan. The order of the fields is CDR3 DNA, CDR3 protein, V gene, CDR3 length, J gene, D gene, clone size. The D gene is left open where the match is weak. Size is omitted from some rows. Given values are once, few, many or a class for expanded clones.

TGCGCCAGCAGCTTATCGGGACAGGGTAACACCGGGGAGCTGTTTTTT | CASSLSGQGNTGELFF | TRBV5-1 | 16 | TRBJ2-2 | TRBD1 | many
TGCAGCGTTGATGGTGGGACGGAGCAGTACTTC | CSVDGGTEQYF | TRBV29-1 | 11 | TRBJ2-7 | NA | many
TGTGCCAGCGCTGGAAATATCGAGGGGACAGATACGCAGTATTTT | CASAGNIEGTDTQYF | TRBV27 | 15 | TRBJ2-3 | NA | NA
TGTGCTAGCAGCTTCGCTGTTTCAGGGACTAGCGGGAGTTCAATGGAGACCCAGTACTTC | CASSFAVSGTSGSSMETQYF | TRBV7-7 | 20 | TRBJ2-5 | TRBD2 | many
TGCAGTGCTAGGTCGGCAAGTTACGAGCAGTACTTC | CSARSASYEQYF | TRBV20-1 | 12 | TRBJ2-7 | NA | NA
TGTGCTAGCAGTCGGACACTGGATACGCAGTATTTT | CASSRTLDTQYF | TRBV7-7 | 12 | TRBJ2-3 | NA | few
TGTGCCAGCAGTCGGGACAGAGATAACTACGAGCAGTACTTC | CASSRDRDNYEQYF | TRBV2 | 14 | TRBJ2-7 | TRBD1 | NA
TGTGCCAGCACAGTGACTAGTATAGCCGGGGAGCTGTTTTTT | CASTVTSIAGELFF | TRBV2 | 14 | TRBJ2-2 | NA | NA
TGTGCCAGCAGTATGATCGATGAGCAGTTCTTC | CASSMIDEQFF | TRBV12-3/TRBV12-4 | 11 | TRBJ2-1 | NA | few
TGCGCCAGCAGCTTGGCGGCTAGCGGGAGAAGGACCGGGGAGCTGTTTTTT | CASSLAASGRRTGELFF | TRBV5-1 | 17 | TRBJ2-2 | TRBD2 | few
TGTGCCAGCAGTTCCCCGTCGACCTTAGCCAAAAACATTCAGTACTTC | CASSSPSTLAKNIQYF | TRBV12-3/TRBV12-4 | 16 | TRBJ2-4 | NA | many
TGTGCCAGCAGCCTATACCCTAGCGGGGGGGACCAAGAGACCCAGTACTTC | CASSLYPSGGDQETQYF | TRBV4-2 | 17 | TRBJ2-5 | TRBD2 | few
TGTGCCAGCAGCTTCCCAGAGGGGGAGACCCAGTACTTC | CASSFPEGETQYF | TRBV7-9 | 13 | TRBJ2-5 | NA | few
TGCAGTGCTAGAGATCGGCGGGGGCAAAGGGCAGACACTGAAGCTTTCTTT | CSARDRRGQRADTEAFF | TRBV20-1 | 17 | TRBJ1-1 | NA | few
TGTGCCAGCAGCCCGCGGGCCATCGTAACCATCGGTTCACCCCTCCACTTT | CASSPRAIVTIGSPLHF | TRBV3-1 | 17 | TRBJ1-6 | NA | NA
TGTGCCAGCAGACCTTCAGGGGTTGGAACTGAAGCTTTCTTT | CASRPSGVGTEAFF | TRBV7-6 | 14 | TRBJ1-1 | NA | NA
TGCGCCAGCAGCTTGGTAGCAGGGGCTGACAATGAGCAGTTCTTC | CASSLVAGADNEQFF | TRBV5-1 | 15 | TRBJ2-1 | NA | NA
TGCGCCAGCAGCTTGGGTACATCCCCTTACACCGGGGAGCTGTTTTTT | CASSLGTSPYTGELFF | TRBV5-1 | 16 | TRBJ2-2 | NA | few
TGTGCCAGCAGCCAAGATCTTATGCCTACGGAGCAGTACTTC | CASSQDLMPTEQYF | TRBV14 | 14 | TRBJ2-7 | NA | many
TGCAGTGCTAGAGAAGGGGGCAGGACGACTGAAGCTTTCTTT | CSAREGGRTTEAFF | TRBV20-1 | 14 | TRBJ1-1 | TRBD1 | NA
TGCGCCAGCAGCTTGGAGGCAGGGGGGCTCGAGCAGTACTTC | CASSLEAGGLEQYF | TRBV5-1 | 14 | TRBJ2-7 | NA | few
TGCGCCAGCAGCTTGGATTATGAGACCCAGTACTTC | CASSLDYETQYF | TRBV5-1 | 12 | TRBJ2-5 | NA | many
TGTGCCAGCAGCTTGGTTGGTCGGGGGGGTTCAGATACGCAGTATTTT | CASSLVGRGGSDTQYF | TRBV5-4 | 16 | TRBJ2-3 | TRBD2 | few
TGTGCTAGCAGCTCCCTTTTGGCAGATACGCAGTATTTT | CASSSLLADTQYF | TRBV7-7 | 13 | TRBJ2-3 | NA | NA
TGTGCCAGCAGTTACTCTGGGACAGGGGCCAACAATGAGCAGTTCTTC | CASSYSGTGANNEQFF | TRBV6-2/TRBV6-3 | 16 | TRBJ2-1 | TRBD1 | NA
TGCGCCAGCAGCCAAGATCGTAGCGGGAGCCGAGGCGGGGAGCTGTTTTTT | CASSQDRSGSRGGELFF | TRBV4-3 | 17 | TRBJ2-2 | TRBD2 | few
TGTGCCAGCACGGGTCCGGGACTAGCGGAACTTAAGGAGGATACGCAGTATTTT | CASTGPGLAELKEDTQYF | TRBV28 | 18 | TRBJ2-3 | TRBD2 | NA
TGTGCCAGCAGCCAAATGAGCGGCGCAGATACGCAGTATTTT | CASSQMSGADTQYF | TRBV4-2 | 14 | TRBJ2-3 | NA | many
TGCAGTGCTCAGGGAGATAGCAATCAGCCCCAGCATTTT | CSAQGDSNQPQHF | TRBV20-1 | 13 | TRBJ1-5 | NA | NA
TGCGCCAGCAGCCCATCCGGACAGGGGTCCCCTTACGAGCAGTACTTC | CASSPSGQGSPYEQYF | TRBV4-1 | 16 | TRBJ2-7 | TRBD1 | NA
TGTGCCAGCAGCCGAGGCGACTACTTCTCCTACGAGCAGTACTTC | CASSRGDYFSYEQYF | TRBV7-2 | 15 | TRBJ2-7 | NA | few
TGCAGCGTTGAACAGGATTATGGCTACACCTTC | CSVEQDYGYTF | TRBV29-1 | 11 | TRBJ1-2 | NA | few
TGCAGTGCTAGAGATTTTTTGGGCCAGGCTAACTACAATGAGCAGTTCTTC | CSARDFLGQANYNEQFF | TRBV20-1 | 17 | TRBJ2-1 | NA | few
TGTGCCTGGAGTGTCGGCAGTTCAAGCTCCTACGAGCAGTACTTC | CAWSVGSSSSYEQYF | TRBV30 | 15 | TRBJ2-7 | NA | NA
TGTGCCACGGGGGACAGGGGCTACGCGGTTGGCTCCTACGAGCAGTACTTC | CATGDRGYAVGSYEQYF | TRBV15 | 17 | TRBJ2-7 | TRBD1 | few
TGTGCCAGCAGTTGGTTATACGAGCAGTACTTC | CASSWLYEQYF | TRBV28 | 11 | TRBJ2-7 | NA | many
TGTGCCAGCAGCTTAGGCCAGGGGGCTGGGGCCAACGTCCTGACTTTC | CASSLGQGAGANVLTF | TRBV7-2 | 16 | TRBJ2-6 | TRBD1 | NA
TGTGCCAGCAGTTTGAGAGATGGCTACACCTTC | CASSLRDGYTF | TRBV12-3/TRBV12-4 | 11 | TRBJ1-2 | NA | few
TGTGCCAGCAGTTTATCCAGCGGGGCAGCTAGCGGGGAGCTGTTTTTT | CASSLSSGAASGELFF | TRBV12-3/TRBV12-4 | 16 | TRBJ2-2 | TRBD2 | many
TGCGCCAGCAGCCTCGATTCAGGGAACACTGAAGCTTTCTTT | CASSLDSGNTEAFF | TRBV5-1 | 14 | TRBJ1-1 | NA | many
TGCAGCGTTTCGAGCGGCCCAAATGAAAAACTGTTTTTT | CSVSSGPNEKLFF | TRBV29-1 | 13 | TRBJ1-4 | NA | few
TGTGCCAGCAGCGTCACCGCCTCTAGCGTATTGTACGAGCAGTACTTC | CASSVTASSVLYEQYF | TRBV7-2 | 16 | TRBJ2-7 | NA | few
TGTGCCAGCAGTCCACTACGGATAAATGGCTACACCTTC | CASSPLRINGYTF | TRBV12-3/TRBV12-4 | 13 | TRBJ1-2 | NA | many
TGCGCCAGCAGCCCCGGGGGGGGCTCCCTCACTGCTACGCAGTATTTT | CASSPGGGSLTATQYF | TRBV4-1 | 16 | TRBJ2-3 | TRBD2 | NA
TGTACCTGCAGTTTACGTGAATCACTGCCTGGTGGCACCGGGGAGCTGTTTTTT | CTCSLRESLPGGTGELFF | TRBV12-3/TRBV12-4 | 18 | TRBJ2-2 | NA | NA
TGTGCCATCCGGGGTACGGATCCCCCCTACGAGCAGTACTTC | CAIRGTDPPYEQYF | TRBV10-3 | 14 | TRBJ2-7 | NA | few
TGTGCCATCAGAAGGGGACTAGCGGGGGATCTCGCCGGGGAGCTGTTTTTT | CAIRRGLAGDLAGELFF | TRBV10-3 | 17 | TRBJ2-2 | TRBD2 | few
TGTGCCACCAGCAGAGAATCACTCAGGGTCACACGAGAGACCCAGTACTTC | CATSRESLRVTRETQYF | TRBV15 | 17 | TRBJ2-5 | NA | NA
TGTGCCAGCATGTCTAGCGGCTTGGGAGGGACATATACGCAGTATTTT | CASMSSGLGGTYTQYF | TRBV6-2/TRBV6-3 | 16 | TRBJ2-3 | NA | NA
TGTGCCAGCAGCCAAGAAGGTGGTGTGAGAGAAAAACTGTTTTTT | CASSQEGGVREKLFF | TRBV3-1 | 15 | TRBJ1-4 | NA | many
TGTGCCAGCAGCCCGACAGGGGTGTTTGGTACCGGGGAGCTGTTTTTT | CASSPTGVFGTGELFF | TRBV28 | 16 | TRBJ2-2 | TRBD1 | NA
TGTGCCAGCAGCCTTGGGTCGTCAGCTAACTATGGCTACACCTTC | CASSLGSSANYGYTF | TRBV7-8 | 15 | TRBJ1-2 | NA | many
TGCAGTGCTAGAGAACTAGCGGGAGAGACAGATACGCAGTATTTT | CSARELAGETDTQYF | TRBV20-1 | 15 | TRBJ2-3 | TRBD2 | few
TGTGCCAGCAGTGAAGAAATAGGCGCCACCACAGATACGCAGTATTTT | CASSEEIGATTDTQYF | TRBV6-1 | 16 | TRBJ2-3 | NA | few
TGTGCCAGCAGCCAGGACGACGGCACCTACGAGCAGTACTTC | CASSQDDGTYEQYF | TRBV4-2 | 14 | TRBJ2-7 | NA | many
TGTGCCAGCAGTCCTAGCGGGAGTGGGATAAGAGAGCAGTTCTTC | CASSPSGSGIREQFF | TRBV27 | 15 | TRBJ2-1 | TRBD2 | few
TGCGCCAGCAGCGTTGTGTGGCAACCCGACGCGATAACAACAAAAGCTTTCTTT | CASSVVWQPDAITTKAFF | TRBV5-1 | 18 | TRBJ1-1 | NA | many
TGTGCCAGCAAGGGGGCGGAGAGTCTCGAGGACCACGAGCAGTACTTC | CASKGAESLEDHEQYF | TRBV27 | 16 | TRBJ2-7 | TRBD1 | NA